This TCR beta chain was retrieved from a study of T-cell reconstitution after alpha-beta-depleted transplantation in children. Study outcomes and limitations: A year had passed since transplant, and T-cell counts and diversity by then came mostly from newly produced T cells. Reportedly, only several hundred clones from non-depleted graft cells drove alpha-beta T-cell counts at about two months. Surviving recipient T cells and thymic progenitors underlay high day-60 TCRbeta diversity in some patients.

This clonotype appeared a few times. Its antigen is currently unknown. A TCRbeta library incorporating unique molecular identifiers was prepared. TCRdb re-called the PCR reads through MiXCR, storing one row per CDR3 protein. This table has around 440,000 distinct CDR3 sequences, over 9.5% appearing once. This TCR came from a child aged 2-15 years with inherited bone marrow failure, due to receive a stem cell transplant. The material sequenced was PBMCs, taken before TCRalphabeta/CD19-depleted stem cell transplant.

CDR3 DNA: TGCGCCAGCAGCCCCCGTTGGACTAGCGGGAGCGGAGAGACCCAGTACTTC. It is translated as CASSPRWTSGSGETQYF. J is TRBJ2-5 and V is TRBV5-1, with TRBD2 matching 13 bases. Germline CDR1 is SGHRS and CDR2 is YFSETQ. This CDR3 region has 17 residues. Unmatched junction bases numbered 10, after V lost 4 bases and J lost 4 bases.